This T cell receptor beta chain is from a study of cytomegalovirus exposure and HLA in healthy donors. General study points: When analyzed later, the rates of TCR association showed variation by HLA locus, with DRB1 the most and HLA-C the fewest. Sequences of the TCR beta chain were said to predict the HLA-A and HLA-B alleles of most subjects accurately.

In regard to this clone: Its antigen remains unknown.

PCR used 60 Vbeta primers and 13 Jbeta primers. Assay: immunoSEQ multiplex PCR; the TCRdb copy retains only in-frame clones and omits some. The sample shows about 120,000 clones, 80% of them seen only once. V gave up 1 base and J gave up 7 bases; unmatched junction bases: 20. CDR1 SNHLY and CDR2 FYNNEI come from the germline V gene. The CDR3 sequence is 20 residues long. This sequence joins TRBV2 and TRBJ2-1; 9 positions match TRBD2. Sequenced material: PBMCs. The TCR originated in a female donor in good health and CMV-seronegative. The CDR3 DNA follows: TGTGCCAGCAGTGAAGTTGCTGGGGCCGAGCGGGGGGCCTATAGAAATGAGCAGTTCTTC. Amino acid sequence: CASSEVAGAERGAYRNEQFF.